The clone carrying this T cell receptor (beta chain) was detected a few times. The sample is drawn from a study of T cell repertoires and HLA-DP antigens. The repertoire was sequenced with immunoSEQ multiplex PCR; TCRdb's copy has only in-frame clones and lacks some. Of about 2,400 clones in the sample, approximately 74% were seen once. CD4+ cells expanded for about two weeks were restimulated 24 h with allogeneic-DPB1 HeLa cells. Cells were stimulated with HeLa cells transduced with HLA-DPA1/DPB1, HLA-DM, invariant chain and CD80. The CDR3 sequence is 15 residues long. The V and J ends lost 3 bases and 4 bases, in that order; junction bases with no gene match: 0. CDR1 is KGHSH and CDR2 is LQKENI in the germline V gene.

V gene TRBV18 combines with J gene TRBJ2-2, with TRBD1 matching 12 bases. This TCR was recovered from a man aged 60-69 years in good health and CMV-seronegative. Sample: CD137- CD4+ T cells from cultured PBMCs. CDR3 residues: CASSPGQGATGELFF. In nucleotides, the CDR3 is TGTGCCAGCTCACCGGGACAGGGGGCCACCGGGGAGCTGTTTTTT.